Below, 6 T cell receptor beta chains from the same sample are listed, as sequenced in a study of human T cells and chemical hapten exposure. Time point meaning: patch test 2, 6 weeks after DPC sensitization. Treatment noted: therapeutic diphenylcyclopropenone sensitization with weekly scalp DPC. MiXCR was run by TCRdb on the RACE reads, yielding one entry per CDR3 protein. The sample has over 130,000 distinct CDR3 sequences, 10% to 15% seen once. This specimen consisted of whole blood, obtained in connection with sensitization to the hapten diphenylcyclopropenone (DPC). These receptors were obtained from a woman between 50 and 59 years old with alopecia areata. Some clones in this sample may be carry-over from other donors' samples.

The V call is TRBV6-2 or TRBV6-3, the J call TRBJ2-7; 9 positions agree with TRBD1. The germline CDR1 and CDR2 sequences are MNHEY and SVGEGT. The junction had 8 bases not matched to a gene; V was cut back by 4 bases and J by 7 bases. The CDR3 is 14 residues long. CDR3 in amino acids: CASSWDRVEREQYF. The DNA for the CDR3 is TGTGCCAGCAGTTGGGACAGGGTCGAGCGGGAGCAGTACTTC.

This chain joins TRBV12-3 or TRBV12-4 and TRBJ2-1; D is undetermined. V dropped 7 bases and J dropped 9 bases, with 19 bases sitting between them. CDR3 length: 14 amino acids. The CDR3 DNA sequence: TGTGCCAGCATATCGGACCTCCGCAGGAGTGAGCAGTTCTTC. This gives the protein CASISDLRRSEQFF.

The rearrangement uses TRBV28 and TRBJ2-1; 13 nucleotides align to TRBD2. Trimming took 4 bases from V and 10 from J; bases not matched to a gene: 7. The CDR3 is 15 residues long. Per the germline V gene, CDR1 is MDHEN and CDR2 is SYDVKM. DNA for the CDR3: TGTGCCAGCAGTTCAACTAGCGGGAGGGCCGGGGAGCAGTTCTTC. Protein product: CASSSTSGRAGEQFF.

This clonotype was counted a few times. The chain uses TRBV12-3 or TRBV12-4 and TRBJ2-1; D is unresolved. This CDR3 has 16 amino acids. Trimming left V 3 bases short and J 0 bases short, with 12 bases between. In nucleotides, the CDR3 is TGTGCCAGCAGTTTGTCGGGCGATAGCTCCTACAATGAGCAGTTCTTC. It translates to CASSLSGDSSYNEQFF.

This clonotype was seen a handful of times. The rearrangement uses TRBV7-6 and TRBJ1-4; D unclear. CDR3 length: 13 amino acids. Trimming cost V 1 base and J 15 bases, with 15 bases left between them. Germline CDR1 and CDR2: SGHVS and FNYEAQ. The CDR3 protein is CASSLEAVGRMFF. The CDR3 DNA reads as TGTGCCAGCAGCTTAGAAGCCGTGGGGAGAATGTTTTTT.

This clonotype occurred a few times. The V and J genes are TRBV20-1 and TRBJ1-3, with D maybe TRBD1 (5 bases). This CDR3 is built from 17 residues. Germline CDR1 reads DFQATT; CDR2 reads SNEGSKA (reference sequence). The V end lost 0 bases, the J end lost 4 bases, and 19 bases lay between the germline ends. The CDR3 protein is CSARDPGRGRGGNTIYF. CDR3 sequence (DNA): TGCAGTGCTAGAGACCCTGGACGGGGCCGCGGGGGAAACACCATATATTTT.